The next 27 T cell receptor beta chains were all read from a single sample in a study of blood T cell repertoires in COVID-19. Generated by immunoSEQ multiplex PCR, the TCRdb table keeps only in-frame clones and is missing some. This table holds roughly 48,000 clones, 88% found once. The sample taken for sequencing was peripheral blood. The source of these receptors is a human donor in a cohort sampled during active COVID-19.

The chain couples TRBV3-1 (or the pseudogene TRBV3-2) to TRBJ2-5; 7 bases match TRBD1. Looked up from germline, CDR1 is LGHDT and CDR2 is YNNKEL (reference sequence). With 5 bases clipped from V and 5 bases from J, the junction kept 5 bases outside the gene matches. This CDR3 comprises 13 residues. Written as DNA, the CDR3 is TGTGCCAGCAGCTTACAGGGGTTGGAGACCCAGTACTTC. It translates to CASSLQGLETQYF.

This clone was seen only once. The chain combines TRBV7-2 with TRBJ2-4; perhaps TRBD1 as D (5 bases). V dropped 5 bases and J dropped 2 bases, with 7 bases sitting between them. Germline values: CDR1 SGHTA, CDR2 FQGNSA. The CDR3 is 13 residues long. CDR3 loop: CASSDRSKNIQYF. CDR3 DNA sequence: TGTGCCAGCAGCGACAGATCCAAAAACATTCAGTACTTC.

This rearrangement joins TRBV3-1 (or the pseudogene TRBV3-2) to TRBJ1-2; TRBD1 is a possible D gene (5 bases). The CDR3 covers 14 residues. From germline, CDR1 is LGHDT and CDR2 YNNKEL (reference sequence). Trimming cost V 1 base and J 6 bases, with 12 bases left between them. DNA of the CDR3: TGTGCCAGCAGCCAAGTCGGCAGGGTCCATGGCTACACCTTC. Its protein is CASSQVGRVHGYTF.

V gene TRBV7-3 combines with J gene TRBJ2-3; perhaps TRBD2 as D (5 bases). V was trimmed by 5 bases and J by 0 bases, leaving 9 bases between them. The CDR3 has 14 residues. Germline V gene data show CDR1 as SGHTA and CDR2 as FQGTGA. CDR3 protein: CASSPGLSTDTQYF. The CDR3 DNA follows: TGTGCCAGCAGCCCCGGACTGAGCACAGATACGCAGTATTTT.

The chain joins TRBV4-3 to TRBJ1-2, with a possible D match to TRBD1 (5 bases). Trimming removed 0 bases at V and 7 bases at J, with 15 bases between. Germline V lookup: CDR1 LGHNA, CDR2 YSLEER. This CDR3 has 15 amino acids. The CDR3 here is CASSQDWLGGSGYTF. The CDR3 DNA follows: TGCGCCAGCAGCCAAGATTGGCTGGGGGGAAGTGGCTACACCTTC.

V gene TRBV19 combines with J gene TRBJ1-4; 7 nucleotides line up with TRBD1. V lost 6 bases to trimming and J lost 8 bases; unmatched junction nucleotides: 0. Per the germline V gene, CDR1 is LNHDA and CDR2 is SQIVND (reference sequence). The CDR3 runs 11 residues. The CDR3 loop is CASSRGEKLFF. The CDR3 DNA sequence: TGTGCCAGTAGCAGGGGGGAAAAACTGTTTTTT.

J is TRBJ1-5 and V is TRBV6-1; a weak D match, TRBD1 (5 bases). This CDR3 is 16 amino acids long. Deletions cut 0 bases from V and 3 bases from J, with 12 bases between. CDR1 and CDR2 (germline): MNHNS, SASEGT. CDR3 sequence (DNA): TGTGCCAGCAGTGAAGCGAAAAACAGGCCCAATCAGCCCCAGCATTTT. It is translated as CASSEAKNRPNQPQHF.

The rearrangement links TRBV7-9 to TRBJ2-1, with 10 bases lining up with TRBD1. V shed 1 base and J 6 bases; nucleotides not matched to a gene: 6. There are 16 residues in the CDR3. Per the germline V gene, CDR1 is SEHNR and CDR2 is FQNEAQ (reference sequence). The CDR3 region has the DNA TGTGCCAGCAGCTTAGTATGGACAGGGGGTATCAATGAGCAGTTCTTC. This encodes CASSLVWTGGINEQFF. Combining the CDR3 with reference TRBV7-9 and TRBJ2-1 gives the whole variable domain DTGVSQNPRHKITKRGQNVTFRCDPISEHNRLYWYRQTLGQGPEFLTYFQNEAQLEKSRLLSDRFSAERPKGSFSTLEIQRTEQGDSAMYLCASSLVWTGGINEQFFGPGTRLTVL.

The chain employs TRBV7-2 and TRBJ2-7; 9 nucleotides agree with TRBD1. CDR3 length: 14 residues. Germline trimming cut 4 bases from V and 4 bases from J; bases unmatched to any gene: 5. Germline CDR1 and CDR2: SGHTA and FQGNSA. DNA for the CDR3: TGTGCCAGCAGCTCCGGGACAGGGATGTACGAGCAGTACTTC. Its protein is CASSSGTGMYEQYF.

This chain links TRBV6-5 with TRBJ2-4; 8 bases line up with TRBD2. V dropped 6 bases and J dropped 6; count of bases not matched to a gene: 4. There are 13 residues in the CDR3. Germline-derived CDR1 and CDR2 are MNHEY and SVGAGI. The CDR3 DNA sequence: TGTGCCAGCAGGGGGACTAGTCGAAACATTCAGTACTTC. This translates into CASRGTSRNIQYF.

V usage is TRBV11-2 and J usage is TRBJ1-1; D might be TRBD1 (5 bases). The V end was cut by 5 bases, the J end by 6 bases, with 7 bases between. Germline CDR1 is SGHAT and CDR2 is FQNNGV. The CDR3 covers 11 residues. CDR3 loop: CASSQGPEAFF. In nucleotides, the CDR3 is TGTGCCAGCAGCCAGGGCCCTGAAGCTTTCTTT.

The rearrangement links TRBV14 to TRBJ1-6; 7 bases align to TRBD1. The J segment lost 6 bases and the V segment lost 1 base, leaving 9 bases of the junction unmatched. The CDR3 loop spans 17 amino acids. Per germline, CDR1 SGHDN and CDR2 FVKESK. In nucleotides, the CDR3 is TGTGCCAGCAGCCAAGCAAGGACAGGTCGGATTAATTCACCCCTCCACTTT. As protein: CASSQARTGRINSPLHF.

By share, this clone counts as medium-sized. The gene calls are TRBV2 and TRBJ2-7; a possible D gene is TRBD2 (5 bases). The CDR3 covers 12 residues. V was clipped by 5 bases and J by 5 bases, with 10 bases between them. Per germline, CDR1 SNHLY and CDR2 FYNNEI. CDR3 DNA sequence: TGTGCCAGCAGTTCGGGAACCGACGAGCAGTACTTC. Translation gives CASSSGTDEQYF.

The J gene is TRBJ1-2, the V gene TRBV9, with D possibly TRBD1 on 5 matching bases. Germline CDR1 reads SGDLS; CDR2 reads YYNGEE. This CDR3 comprises 13 residues. Trimming cost V 0 bases and J 8 bases, with 11 bases left between them. In DNA form, the CDR3 reads TGTGCCAGCAGCGTAGACGGGGGGGACGGCTACACCTTC. Translation: CASSVDGGDGYTF.

CDR3 in DNA: TGTGCCAGTAGTATAAGGGGAGGCTACGAGCAGTACTTC. The encoded protein is CASSIRGGYEQYF. The chain combines TRBV19 with TRBJ2-7; D perhaps matches TRBD2 (6 bases). V was trimmed by 2 bases and J by 3 bases, leaving 8 bases between them. CDR1 is LNHDA, CDR2 SQIVND, per germline (reference sequence). This CDR3 is built from 13 residues. The variable domain in full, completed from reference TRBV19 and TRBJ2-7, reads DGGITQSPKYLFRKEGQNVTLSCEQNLNHDAMYWYRQDPGQGLRLIYYSQIVNDFQKGDIAEGYSVSREKKESFPLTVTSAQKNPTAFYLCASSIRGGYEQYFGPGTRLTVT.

The chain links TRBV19 to TRBJ2-1; 7 nucleotides align to TRBD1. V lost 6 bases, J lost 3 bases, and 8 bases stayed unmatched. Germline loops: CDR1 LNHDA, CDR2 SQIVND (reference sequence). The CDR3 is made up of 15 amino acids. The CDR3 sequence is CASRHPGQSYNEQFF. For the CDR3, the DNA is TGTGCCAGTAGACATCCGGGACAGAGCTACAATGAGCAGTTCTTC.

The CDR3 region has the DNA TGTGCCAGCAGCTCCGGACAGGGGACGGATACGCAGTATTTT. Encoded protein: CASSSGQGTDTQYF. The chain combines TRBV11-2 with TRBJ2-3; 9 bases line up with TRBD1. Trimming cost V 4 bases and J 6 bases; bases outside gene matches: 5. There are 14 residues in the CDR3. Germline CDR1 SGHAT, CDR2 FQNNGV.

The rearrangement links TRBV30 to TRBJ1-5; D perhaps matches TRBD1 (5 bases). Germline assignment: CDR1 GTSNPN and CDR2 SVGIG (reference sequence). The CDR3 sequence is 12 residues long. V was clipped by 2 bases and J by 9 bases, with 11 bases between them. DNA of the CDR3: TGTGCCTGGAGTCCAGGGATTTGGCCCCAGCATTTT. This codes for CAWSPGIWPQHF.

This clone occurred once. The chain is built from TRBV18 and TRBJ2-3, with D uncertain. V lost 6 bases and J lost 1, with 5 bases in between. Per the germline V gene, CDR1 is KGHSH and CDR2 is LQKENI. This CDR3 spans 12 amino acids. CDR3 nucleotide sequence: TGTGCCAGCTCTACAGGCACAGATACGCAGTATTTT. Translated: CASSTGTDTQYF.

The chain joins TRBV18 to TRBJ2-5; 7 nucleotides match TRBD1. Germline V gene lookup returns CDR1 KGHSH and CDR2 LQKENI. The ends lost 1 base at V and 5 bases at J; junction bases unmatched: 4. The CDR3 totals 14 residues. The CDR3 coding sequence is TGTGCCAGCTCACCACAGGGGGCCCCGGAGACCCAGTACTTC. This encodes CASSPQGAPETQYF.

The chain joins TRBV7-9 to TRBJ1-4; D possibly corresponds to TRBD1 (6 bases). CDR1 SEHNR and CDR2 FQNEAQ come from the germline V gene (reference sequence). The CDR3 contains 15 residues. Trimming pared 3 bases from V and 0 bases from J, leaving 8 bases between. CDR3 region: CASSFQGTTNEKLFF. The CDR3 nucleotides read TGTGCCAGCAGCTTTCAGGGGACAACTAATGAAAAACTGTTTTTT.

The gene calls are TRBV6-5 and TRBJ2-7; D gene ambiguous. Germline assignment: CDR1 MNHEY and CDR2 SVGAGI. Trimming cost V 7 bases and J 7 bases, with 17 bases left between them. The CDR3 has 13 residues. CDR3 sequence reads: CASTSPQVNEQYF. The CDR3 DNA reads as TGTGCCAGCACCTCCCCCCAGGTCAATGAGCAGTACTTC.

The rearrangement joins TRBV11-3 to TRBJ2-1; possible D gene TRBD1, 5 bases. This CDR3 contains 15 residues. CDR1 is SGHNT and CDR2 is YENEEA in the germline V gene. Trimming removed 2 bases from V and 9 bases from J, with 17 bases in between. The chain's CDR3 is CASSLTRGRTGEQFF. The CDR3 DNA reads TGTGCCAGCAGCTTAACAAGGGGCCGTACGGGTGAGCAGTTCTTC.

The V call is TRBV7-9, the J call TRBJ1-4, with unresolved D. Germline V lookup: CDR1 SEHNR, CDR2 FQNEAQ (reference sequence). V was cut by 8 bases and J by 0 bases, with 16 bases left in between. The CDR3 contains 16 residues. CDR3 nucleotides: TGTGCCAGCGCTCGGGAGGCCCGGGCAACTAATGAAAAACTGTTTTTT. Protein: CASAREARATNEKLFF. Filled out from reference TRBV7-9 and TRBJ1-4, the complete variable domain reads DTGVSQNPRHKITKRGQNVTFRCDPISEHNRLYWYRQTLGQGPEFLTYFQNEAQLEKSRLLSDRFSAERPKGSFSTLEIQRTEQGDSAMYLCASAREARATNEKLFFGSGTQLSVL.

This rearrangement joins TRBV19 to TRBJ1-2; 7 bases match TRBD1. V shed 0 bases and J 9 bases; nucleotides not matched to a gene: 10. Germline V CDR1 and CDR2: LNHDA, SQIVND (reference sequence). The CDR3 sequence is 15 residues long. In nucleotides, the CDR3 is TGTGCCAGTAGTATAGACTCCGAGGGGGGACAGAGCTACACCTTC. Protein: CASSIDSEGGQSYTF.

This clone was counted a few times. This rearrangement joins TRBV6-2 or TRBV6-3 to TRBJ1-2, with unresolved D. Per germline, CDR1 MNHEY and CDR2 SVGEGT. Trimming removed 2 bases from V and 7 bases from J, with 20 bases in between. The length of the CDR3 is 16 residues. The CDR3 sequence: CASSYIFQDRTGGYTF. In DNA, the CDR3 is TGTGCCAGCAGTTACATCTTCCAGGATCGAACTGGTGGCTACACCTTC.

This rearrangement joins TRBV11-2 to TRBJ2-5; possible D gene TRBD2, 6 bases. The V end was cut by 8 bases, the J end by 2 bases, with 18 bases between. The CDR3 has 15 amino acids. The V gene's germline CDR1 is SGHAT and CDR2 FQNNGV. The CDR3 protein is CASRGFRRGQETQYF. CDR3 nucleotides: TGTGCCAGCCGGGGGTTCCGGAGGGGTCAAGAGACCCAGTACTTC.